This TCR beta chain comes out of a study of OX40 agonist ivuxolimab in advanced cancers. About the study: Participants, around 80% male, averaged roughly 60 years of age, ranging from about 20 to 80. Three dose-escalation patients had partial responses: one with hepatocellular carcinoma and two with cutaneous melanoma.

With autoimmune disease history or systemic immunosuppression, patients were excluded. At cycle 4 day 1, cycle 7 day 1, and baseline, blood was sampled. The CDR3 totals 14 residues. The germline CDR1 and CDR2 sequences are GTSNPN and SVGIG (reference sequence). The V segment lost 0 bases and the J segment 3 bases; nucleotides outside the gene matches: 4. This clone appeared a single time. Only in-frame clones appear in the TCRdb table, and some are missing; sequencing was by immunoSEQ multiplex PCR. This table has 100,000 to 120,000 clones, less than 95% appearing once. The clonotype was recovered from an adult with an advanced solid tumor such as melanoma, head and neck, liver or kidney cancer. This sample comprised CD4+ or CD8+ T cells sorted from blood, obtained in a trial of the OX40 agonist ivuxolimab. The chain couples TRBV30 to TRBJ2-5, with 7 positions matching TRBD2. CDR3 in amino acids: CAWSVPAGEETQYF. The CDR3 DNA is TGTGCCTGGAGTGTACCGGCGGGAGAAGAGACCCAGTACTTC.